Below, one T cell receptor (beta chain) is given with its context. The data derive from a study of OX40 agonist ivuxolimab in advanced cancers. About the study: Previous treatment with anti-PD-1, anti-PD-L1 or anti-CTLA-4 therapy was allowed; under 50% had received some.

Clones were read by immunoSEQ multiplex PCR, and TCRdb kept only the in-frame ones, dropping some. This table holds about 68,000 clones, around nine tenths found once. The CDR3 has 13 residues. V was shortened by 5 bases and J by 6 bases, with 13 bases between the two germline ends. CDR1 SGHAT and CDR2 FQNNGV come from the germline V gene. The rearrangement links TRBV11-2 to TRBJ1-2, with D unclear. The starting material was CD4+ or CD8+ T cells sorted from blood, obtained in a trial of the OX40 agonist ivuxolimab. This clonotype was sampled from an adult with an advanced solid tumor such as melanoma, head and neck, liver or kidney cancer. CDR3 protein: CASSPLRVDGYTF. The CDR3 nucleotides read TGTGCCAGCAGCCCCTTGCGGGTTGATGGCTACACCTTC. Full variable domain (outside the CDR3, taken from reference TRBV11-2 and TRBJ1-2): EAGVAQSPRYKIIEKRQSVAFWCNPISGHATLYWYQQILGQGPKLLIQFQNNGVVDDSQLPKDRFSAERLKGVDSTLKIQPAKLEDSAVYLCASSPLRVDGYTFGSGTRLTVV.